This T cell receptor (beta chain) is from a study of blood T cell repertoires in COVID-19. On the study more broadly: Nucleic acid was either cDNA or gDNA, and it came from T cells, B-cell-depleted T cells, or PBMCs.

Enrolled during active infection, Seattle patients were then followed longitudinally. The assay was immunoSEQ multiplex PCR, and TCRdb's table has in-frame clones only and misses some. This table has 150,000 to 200,000 clones, approximately 80% appearing once. V was shortened by 0 bases and J by 0 bases, with 9 bases between the two germline ends. This CDR3 region has 16 residues. The germline CDR1 and CDR2 sequences are SGHRS and YFSETQ. This clone has a handful of counts. The receptor was derived from a woman between 40 and 50 years old with COVID-19, enrolled during active disease. The V gene is TRBV5-1, the J gene TRBJ1-4, with D perhaps TRBD1 (5 bases). The sample comprised peripheral blood. CDR3: CASSLGQHTTNEKLFF. In DNA, the CDR3 is TGCGCCAGCAGCTTGGGACAGCACACAACTAATGAAAAACTGTTTTTT.